The 21 T cell receptor beta chains given below trace back to one sample, sequenced in a study of control samples from healthy donors and cancer patients. TCRdb keeps only in-frame clones here, not all; method: immunoSEQ multiplex PCR. The sample carries some 87,000 clones, roughly nine tenths recorded once. What was sequenced was blood. These receptors were obtained from a man under 40 in good health.

This clone was observed once. V and J are TRBV6-1 and TRBJ2-7; TRBD1 might be the D (6 bases). Germline V lookup: CDR1 MNHNS, CDR2 SASEGT. CDR3 length: 14 residues. Trimming removed 0 bases from V and 6 bases from J, with 12 bases in between. The CDR3 spells CASSEADLRGEQYF. CDR3 DNA: TGTGCCAGCAGTGAAGCTGACCTCAGGGGCGAGCAGTACTTC.

This chain links TRBV27 with TRBJ2-3; TRBD2 matches at 9 bases. V was pared by 10 bases and J by 0 bases, with 8 bases of the junction left unmatched. The germline V gene encodes CDR1 MNHEY and CDR2 SMNVEV (reference sequence). The CDR3 covers 15 residues. CDR3 in amino acids: CATGIAGASTDTQYF. The CDR3 DNA is TGTGCCACCGGGATAGCGGGGGCTAGCACAGATACGCAGTATTTT.

The J gene is TRBJ1-1, the V gene TRBV5-1; TRBD1 matches 9 bases. CDR3 length: 14 residues. J was trimmed by 5 bases and V by 7 bases; bases with no gene match: 9. Germline V lookup: CDR1 SGHRS, CDR2 YFSETQ. The CDR3 loop is CASALRDRGTEAFF. The CDR3 DNA reads TGCGCCAGCGCCCTTCGCGACAGGGGGACTGAAGCTTTCTTT.

The chain is built from TRBV18 and TRBJ1-1; the D is unclear. The ends were cut back, 3 bases at V and 1 base at J, with 9 bases in the middle. The CDR3 has 14 residues. Germline loops: CDR1 KGHSH, CDR2 LQKENI. The CDR3 DNA reads TGTGCCAGCTCACCGCCCCGACCGAACACTGAAGCTTTCTTT. Translated, it gives CASSPPRPNTEAFF.

This clone was counted between two and nine times. This chain joins TRBV6-2 or TRBV6-3 and TRBJ1-3, with 7 bases lining up with TRBD1. This CDR3 spans 15 amino acids. V trimming: 6 bases; J trimming: 4 bases; junction bases outside the gene matches: 9. Germline CDR1 reads MNHEY; CDR2 reads SVGEGT. The CDR3 DNA reads as TGTGCCAGCAGCCCCGACAGGGATGGCGGAAACACCATATATTTT. Its protein is CASSPDRDGGNTIYF.

The chain links TRBV5-6 to TRBJ1-4, with D possibly TRBD1 on 5 matching bases. CDR3 length: 15 residues. Germline CDR1 SGHDT, CDR2 YYEEEE. The V gene lost 5 bases and the J gene lost 0 bases, with 11 bases spanning the gap. CDR3 protein: CASRRTGATNEKLFF. CDR3 nucleotides: TGTGCCAGCAGACGAACGGGGGCAACTAATGAAAAACTGTTTTTT.

The chain combines TRBV19 with TRBJ1-4; D might be TRBD1 (5 bases). Germline lookup yields CDR1 LNHDA and CDR2 SQIVND (reference sequence). The CDR3 has 16 residues. V was trimmed by 4 bases and J by 0 bases, leaving 12 bases between them. DNA of the CDR3: TGTGCCAGTAGTAGCGGACATTTTGCAACTAATGAAAAACTGTTTTTT. Its translation is CASSSGHFATNEKLFF.

The chain uses TRBV5-5 and TRBJ2-7, with 7 bases fitting TRBD1. V lost 4 bases to trimming and J lost 3 bases; unmatched junction nucleotides: 7. Germline CDR1 reads SGHKS; CDR2 reads YYEKEE (reference sequence). This CDR3 has 14 amino acids. The CDR3 is CASSVLGDSYEQYF. CDR3 DNA sequence: TGTGCCAGCAGCGTGTTAGGGGACAGCTACGAGCAGTACTTC.

The rearrangement uses TRBV2 and TRBJ2-3; D unclear. Germline V gives CDR1 SNHLY, CDR2 FYNNEI. Trimming pared 8 bases from V and 2 bases from J, leaving 11 bases between. The CDR3 sequence is 13 residues long. The CDR3 protein is CASRENPTDTQYF. In nucleotides, the CDR3 is TGTGCCAGCCGCGAAAACCCCACAGATACGCAGTATTTT.

The gene calls are TRBV7-3 and TRBJ2-3; 10 bases map to TRBD2. The CDR3 covers 16 residues. Trimming cost V 0 bases and J 2 bases; bases outside gene matches: 2. The V gene's germline CDR1 is SGHTA and CDR2 FQGTGA. CDR3 DNA sequence: TGTGCCAGCAGCTTAACTAGCGGGGGGCACACAGATACGCAGTATTTT. This codes for CASSLTSGGHTDTQYF. The variable domain in full, with the rest retrieved from reference TRBV7-3 and TRBJ2-3, is GAGVSQTPSNKVTEKGKYVELRCDPISGHTALYWYRQSLGQGPEFLIYFQGTGAADDSGLPNDRFFAVRPEGSVSTLKIQRTERGDSAVYLCASSLTSGGHTDTQYFGPGTRLTVL.

This chain uses TRBV6-6 with TRBJ1-2; 7 nucleotides line up with TRBD1. The CDR3 length is 16 residues. Germline V lookup: CDR1 MNHNY, CDR2 SVGAGI (reference sequence). The ends lost 0 bases at V and 2 bases at J; junction bases unmatched: 6. CDR3 region: CASSYSAGGTNYGYTF. The CDR3 region has the DNA TGTGCCAGCAGTTACTCCGCAGGGGGGACGAACTATGGCTACACCTTC.

This chain joins TRBV11-2 and TRBJ2-7; no clear D gene. Germline V gives CDR1 SGHAT, CDR2 FQNNGV. This CDR3 contains 16 residues. V lost 5 bases, J lost 0 bases, and 17 bases lay in between. The CDR3 region has the DNA TGTGCCAGCAGCACCCCAAAGGCGCGGCCCTCCTACGAGCAGTACTTC. It translates to CASSTPKARPSYEQYF.

This clone appeared once. The chain couples TRBV6-2 or TRBV6-3 to TRBJ2-1, with 16 bases fitting TRBD2. Germline CDR1 and CDR2: MNHEY and SVGEGT. V gave up 0 bases and J gave up 0 bases; unmatched junction bases: 5. This CDR3 is 20 amino acids long. As DNA, the CDR3 is TGTGCCAGCAGTTACTCCTCCGGGACTAGCGGGGGGGCCTCCTACAATGAGCAGTTCTTC. Amino acids: CASSYSSGTSGGASYNEQFF.

This clone was observed once. Other DNA sequences from this sample encode an identical CDR3 as well. This chain links TRBV4-2 with TRBJ1-1; D is undetermined. V shed 0 bases and J shed 0 bases, with 5 bases lying between them. This CDR3 has 14 residues. Germline CDR1 reads LGHNA; CDR2 reads YNFKEQ. The CDR3 spells CASSQDLLNTEAFF. The CDR3 nucleotides are TGTGCCAGCAGCCAAGATCTGTTGAACACTGAAGCTTTCTTT.

The chain carries TRBV27 and TRBJ2-1, with TRBD2 matching over 7 bases. Per germline, CDR1 MNHEY and CDR2 SMNVEV (reference sequence). Germline trimming cut 5 bases from V and 3 bases from J; bases unmatched to any gene: 7. The CDR3 loop spans 15 amino acids. This CDR3 reads CASSDGTTHYNEQFF. CDR3 coding DNA: TGTGCCAGCAGTGACGGGACTACCCACTACAATGAGCAGTTCTTC.

The rearrangement joins TRBV7-2 to TRBJ1-6; 7 bases match TRBD1. This CDR3 region has 15 residues. The V gene's germline CDR1 is SGHTA and CDR2 FQGNSA. J was trimmed by 7 bases and V by 1 base; bases with no gene match: 4. Here the CDR3 DNA reads TGTGCCAGCAGCTTAGACCGGGGACAGAATTCACCCCTCCACTTT. Translating it yields CASSLDRGQNSPLHF.

This clone occurred once. The rearrangement links TRBV23-1 to TRBJ2-3; 11 positions agree with TRBD2. TRBV23-1 is annotated as an ORF whose role is uncertain. The CDR3 extends over 16 amino acids. Trimming removed 11 bases from V and 4 bases from J; junction bases left unmatched: 14. CDR3 in DNA: TGCGCCTGCCGGGACAAAGGACTAGCGGGCCCAGATACGCAGTATTTT. Its protein is CACRDKGLAGPDTQYF.

V and J are TRBV9 and TRBJ2-5; 7 nucleotides align to TRBD2. Germline loops: CDR1 SGDLS, CDR2 YYNGEE. Trimming took 3 bases from V and 5 from J; bases not matched to a gene: 13. The CDR3 covers 16 residues. CDR3 sequence: CASSEPGEGIAETQYF. Here the CDR3 DNA reads TGTGCCAGCAGCGAGCCCGGGGAGGGGATTGCGGAGACCCAGTACTTC. The full variable domain, in which reference TRBV9 and TRBJ2-5 provide the parts outside the CDR3, is DSGVTQTPKHLITATGQRVTLRCSPRSGDLSVYWYQQSLDQGLQFLIQYYNGEERAKGNILERFSAQQFPDLHSELNLSSLELGDSALYFCASSEPGEGIAETQYFGPGTRLLVL.

This clone turned up a few times. The chain links TRBV6-2 or TRBV6-3 to TRBJ2-7, with D maybe TRBD2 (5 bases). This CDR3 comprises 14 residues. The V gene's germline CDR1 is MNHEY and CDR2 SVGEGT. Trimming took off 5 bases at V and 5 bases at J, with 16 bases between the two ends. In DNA form, the CDR3 reads TGTGCCAGCAGTCTTAGTTTGGGGAGAAACGAGCAGTACTTC. Translating it yields CASSLSLGRNEQYF.

The rearrangement joins TRBV5-4 to TRBJ2-5, with 7 positions matching TRBD1. CDR3 size: 14 residues. Per the germline V gene, CDR1 is SGHNT and CDR2 is YYREEE (reference sequence). V shed 4 bases and J 3 bases; nucleotides not matched to a gene: 6. CDR3 DNA: TGTGCCAGCAGCACCTACAGGGGCGAAGAGACCCAGTACTTC. It yields the protein CASSTYRGEETQYF.

The chain combines TRBV5-4 with TRBJ2-3, with 8 bases aligning to TRBD2. Trimming removed 6 bases from V and 0 bases from J; junction bases left unmatched: 9. Germline values: CDR1 SGHNT, CDR2 YYREEE (reference sequence). The CDR3 loop spans 16 amino acids. CDR3 loop: CASNPFSGASTDTQYF. In nucleotides, the CDR3 is TGTGCCAGCAACCCCTTTAGCGGGGCTAGCACAGATACGCAGTATTTT.